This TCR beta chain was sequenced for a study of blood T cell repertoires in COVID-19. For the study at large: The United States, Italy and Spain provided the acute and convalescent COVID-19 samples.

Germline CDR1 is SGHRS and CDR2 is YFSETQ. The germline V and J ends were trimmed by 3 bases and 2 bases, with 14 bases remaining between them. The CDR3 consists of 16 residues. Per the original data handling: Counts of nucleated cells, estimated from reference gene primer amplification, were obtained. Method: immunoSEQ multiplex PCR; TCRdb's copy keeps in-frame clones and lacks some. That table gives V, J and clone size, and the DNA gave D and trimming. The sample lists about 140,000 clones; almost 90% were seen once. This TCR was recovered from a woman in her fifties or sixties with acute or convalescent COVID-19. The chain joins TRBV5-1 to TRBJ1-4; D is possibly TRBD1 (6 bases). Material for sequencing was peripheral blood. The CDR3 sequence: CASSSWGQGTNEKLFF. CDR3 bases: TGCGCCAGCAGCTCATGGGGGCAGGGGACTAATGAAAAACTGTTTTTT.